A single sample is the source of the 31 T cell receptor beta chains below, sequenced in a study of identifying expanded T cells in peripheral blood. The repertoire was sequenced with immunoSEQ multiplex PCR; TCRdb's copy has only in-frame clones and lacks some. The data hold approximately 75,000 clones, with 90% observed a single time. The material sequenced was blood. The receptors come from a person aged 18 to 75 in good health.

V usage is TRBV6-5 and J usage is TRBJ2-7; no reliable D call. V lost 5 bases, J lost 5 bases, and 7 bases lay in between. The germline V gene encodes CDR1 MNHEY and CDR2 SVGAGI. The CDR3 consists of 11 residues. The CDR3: CASSELDEQYF. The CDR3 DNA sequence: TGTGCCAGCAGTGAATTGGACGAGCAGTACTTC.

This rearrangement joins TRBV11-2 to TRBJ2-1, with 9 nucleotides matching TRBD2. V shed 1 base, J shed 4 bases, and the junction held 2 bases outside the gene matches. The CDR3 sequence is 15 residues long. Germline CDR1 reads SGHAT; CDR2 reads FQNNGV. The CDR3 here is CASSLALAGYNEQFF. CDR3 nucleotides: TGTGCCAGCAGCTTAGCCCTAGCGGGATACAATGAGCAGTTCTTC.

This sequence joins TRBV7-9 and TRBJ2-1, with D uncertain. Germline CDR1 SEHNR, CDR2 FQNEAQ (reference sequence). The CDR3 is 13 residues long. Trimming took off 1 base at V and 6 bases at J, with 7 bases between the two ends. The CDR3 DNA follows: TGTGCCAGCAGCTTAGATGCCCTCAATGAGCAGTTCTTC. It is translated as CASSLDALNEQFF.

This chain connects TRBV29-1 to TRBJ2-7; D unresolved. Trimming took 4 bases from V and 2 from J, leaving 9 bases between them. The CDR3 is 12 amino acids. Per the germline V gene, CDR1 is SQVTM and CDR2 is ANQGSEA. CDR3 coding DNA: TGCAGCGTTGTATCGGCAGCCTACGAGCAGTACTTC. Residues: CSVVSAAYEQYF.

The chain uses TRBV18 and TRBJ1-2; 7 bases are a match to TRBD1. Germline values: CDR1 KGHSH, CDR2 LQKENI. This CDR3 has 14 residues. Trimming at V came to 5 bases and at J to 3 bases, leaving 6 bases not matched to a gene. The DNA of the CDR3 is TGTGCCAGCTCATCCCAGGGGGACGACTATGGCTACACCTTC. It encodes CASSSQGDDYGYTF.

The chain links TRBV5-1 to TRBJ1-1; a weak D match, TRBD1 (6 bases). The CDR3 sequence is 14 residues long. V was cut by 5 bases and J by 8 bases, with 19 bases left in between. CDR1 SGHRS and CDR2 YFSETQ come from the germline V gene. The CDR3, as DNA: TGCGCCAGCAGTTATACAGGGCGGCAGAGGGAAGCTTTCTTT. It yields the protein CASSYTGRQREAFF.

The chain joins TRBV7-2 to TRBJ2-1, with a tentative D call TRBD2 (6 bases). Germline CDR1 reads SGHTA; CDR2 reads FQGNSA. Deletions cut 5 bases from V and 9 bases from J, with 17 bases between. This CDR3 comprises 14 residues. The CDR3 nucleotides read TGTGCCAGCAGCCTCCCTGATAGGCGGGGTGAGCAGTTCTTC. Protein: CASSLPDRRGEQFF.

The CDR3 DNA is TGTGCCAGCAGTGAGCTGACAGGGGGGACTGAAGCTTTCTTT. Translated, it gives CASSELTGGTEAFF. The chain is built from TRBV7-8 and TRBJ1-1, with TRBD1 matching 9 bases. The CDR3 contains 14 residues. Per the germline V gene, CDR1 is SGHVS and CDR2 is FQNEAQ. With V trimmed by 6 bases and J by 5 bases, 7 bases remained unmatched.

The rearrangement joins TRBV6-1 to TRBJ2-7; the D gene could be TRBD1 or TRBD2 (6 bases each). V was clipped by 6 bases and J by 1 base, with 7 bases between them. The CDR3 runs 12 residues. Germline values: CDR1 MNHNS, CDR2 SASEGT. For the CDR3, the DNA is TGTGCCAGCAGAGGGGGGTCCTACGAGCAGTACTTC. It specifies CASRGGSYEQYF.

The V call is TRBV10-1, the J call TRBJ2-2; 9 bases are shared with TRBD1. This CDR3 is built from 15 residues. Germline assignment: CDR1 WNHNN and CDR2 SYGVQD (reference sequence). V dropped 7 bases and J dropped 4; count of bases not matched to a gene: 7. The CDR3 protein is CASKPGQGITGELFF. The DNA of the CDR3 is TGCGCCAGCAAGCCGGGACAGGGTATCACCGGGGAGCTGTTTTTT.

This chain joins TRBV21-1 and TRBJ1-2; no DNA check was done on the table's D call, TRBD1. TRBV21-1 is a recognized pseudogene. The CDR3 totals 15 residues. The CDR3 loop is CASSRWTPTNYGYTF. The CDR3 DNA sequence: TGTGCCAGCAGCAGATGGACACCCACTAACTATGGCTACACCTTC.

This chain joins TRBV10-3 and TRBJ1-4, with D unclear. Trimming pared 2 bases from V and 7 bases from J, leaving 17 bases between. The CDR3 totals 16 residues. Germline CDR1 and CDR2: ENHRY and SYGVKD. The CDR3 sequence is CAISETFLANGEKLFF. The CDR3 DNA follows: TGTGCCATCAGTGAGACATTCCTGGCCAATGGTGAAAAACTGTTTTTT.

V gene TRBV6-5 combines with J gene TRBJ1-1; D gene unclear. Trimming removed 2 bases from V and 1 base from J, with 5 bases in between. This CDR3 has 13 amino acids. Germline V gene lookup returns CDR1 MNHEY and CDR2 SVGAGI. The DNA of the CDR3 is TGTGCCAGCAGTTACGGCGGGAACACTGAAGCTTTCTTT. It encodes CASSYGGNTEAFF.

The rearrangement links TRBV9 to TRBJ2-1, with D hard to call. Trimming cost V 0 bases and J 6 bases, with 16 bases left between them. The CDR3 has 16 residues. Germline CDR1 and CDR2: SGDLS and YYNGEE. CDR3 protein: CASSVAIQTYSNEQFF. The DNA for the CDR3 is TGTGCCAGCAGCGTAGCAATTCAAACATACAGCAATGAGCAGTTCTTC.

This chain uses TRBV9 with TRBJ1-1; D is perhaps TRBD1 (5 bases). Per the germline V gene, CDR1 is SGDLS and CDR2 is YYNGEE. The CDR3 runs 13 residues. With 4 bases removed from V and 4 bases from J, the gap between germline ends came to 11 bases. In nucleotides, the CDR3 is TGTGCCAGCAGCATGGGACTTCGCACTGAAGCTTTCTTT. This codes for CASSMGLRTEAFF.

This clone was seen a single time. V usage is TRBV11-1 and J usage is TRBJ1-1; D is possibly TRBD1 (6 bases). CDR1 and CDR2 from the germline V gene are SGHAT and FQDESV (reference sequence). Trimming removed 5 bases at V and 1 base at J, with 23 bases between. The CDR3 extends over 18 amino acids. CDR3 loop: CASSEGGHRAEKNTEAFF. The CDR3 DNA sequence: TGTGCCAGCAGCGAAGGGGGACACCGGGCAGAAAAGAACACTGAAGCTTTCTTT.

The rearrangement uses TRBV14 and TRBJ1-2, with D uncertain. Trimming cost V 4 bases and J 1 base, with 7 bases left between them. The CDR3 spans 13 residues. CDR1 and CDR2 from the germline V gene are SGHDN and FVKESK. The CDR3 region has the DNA TGTGCCAGCAGCCCCAGCCTTAACTATGGCTACACCTTC. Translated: CASSPSLNYGYTF.

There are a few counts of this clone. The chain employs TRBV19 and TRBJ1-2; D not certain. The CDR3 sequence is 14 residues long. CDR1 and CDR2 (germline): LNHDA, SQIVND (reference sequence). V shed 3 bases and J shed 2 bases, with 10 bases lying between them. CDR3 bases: TGTGCCAGTAGTATGAGCGGCGGGAACTATGGCTACACCTTC. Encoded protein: CASSMSGGNYGYTF.

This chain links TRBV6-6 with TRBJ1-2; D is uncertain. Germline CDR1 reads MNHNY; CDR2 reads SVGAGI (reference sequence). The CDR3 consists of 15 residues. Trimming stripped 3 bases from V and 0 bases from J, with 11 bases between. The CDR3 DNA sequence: TGTGCCAGCAGTTATCCCGGCCAAACTAACTATGGCTACACCTTC. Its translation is CASSYPGQTNYGYTF.

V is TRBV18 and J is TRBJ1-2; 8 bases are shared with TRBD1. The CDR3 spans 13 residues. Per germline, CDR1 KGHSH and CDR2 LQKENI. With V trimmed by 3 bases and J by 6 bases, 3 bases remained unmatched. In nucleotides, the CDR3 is TGTGCCAGCTCACCGGACAGGGAGCATGGCTACACCTTC. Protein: CASSPDREHGYTF.

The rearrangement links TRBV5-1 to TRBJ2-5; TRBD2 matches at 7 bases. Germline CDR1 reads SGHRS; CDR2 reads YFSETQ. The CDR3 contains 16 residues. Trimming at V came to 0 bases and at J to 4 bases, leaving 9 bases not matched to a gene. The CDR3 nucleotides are TGCGCCAGCAGCTTGGGGCTAGCGGCGGGGTCAGAGACCCAGTACTTC. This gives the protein CASSLGLAAGSETQYF. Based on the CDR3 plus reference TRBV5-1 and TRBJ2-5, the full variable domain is KAGVTQTPRYLIKTRGQQVTLSCSPISGHRSVSWYQQTPGQGLQFLFEYFSETQRNKGNFPGRFSGRQFSNSRSEMNVSTLELGDSALYLCASSLGLAAGSETQYFGPGTRLLVL.

The CDR3 region is CASSPSPTQATDTQYF. CDR3 nucleotide sequence: TGTGCCAGCTCCCCGTCCCCCACCCAAGCCACAGATACGCAGTATTTT. The rearrangement joins TRBV18 to TRBJ2-3; D gene unclear. V shed 6 bases and J shed 2 bases, with 18 bases lying between them. CDR3 size: 16 residues. Germline V lookup: CDR1 KGHSH, CDR2 LQKENI. Variable domain in full (rest from reference TRBV18 and TRBJ2-3): NAGVMQNPRHLVRRRGQEARLRCSPMKGHSHVYWYRQLPEEGLKFMVYLQKENIIDESGMPKERFSAEFPKEGPSILRIQQVVRGDSAAYFCASSPSPTQATDTQYFGPGTRLTVL.

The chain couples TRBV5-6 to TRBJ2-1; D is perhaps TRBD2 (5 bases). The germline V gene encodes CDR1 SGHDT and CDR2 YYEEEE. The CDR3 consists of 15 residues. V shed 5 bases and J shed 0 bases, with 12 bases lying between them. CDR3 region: CASRLERSSYNEQFF. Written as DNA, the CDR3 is TGTGCCAGCAGGCTGGAGCGGAGCTCCTACAATGAGCAGTTCTTC.

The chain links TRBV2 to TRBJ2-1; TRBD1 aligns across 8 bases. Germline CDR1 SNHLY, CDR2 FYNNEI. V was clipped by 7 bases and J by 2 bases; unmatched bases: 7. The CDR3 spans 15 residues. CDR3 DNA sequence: TGTGCCAGCATGGTGGGGACAGGCCCCTACAATGAGCAGTTCTTC. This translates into CASMVGTGPYNEQFF.

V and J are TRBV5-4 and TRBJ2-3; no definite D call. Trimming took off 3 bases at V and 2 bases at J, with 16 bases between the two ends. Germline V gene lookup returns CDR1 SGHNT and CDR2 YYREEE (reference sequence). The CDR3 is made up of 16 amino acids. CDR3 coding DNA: TGTGCCAGCAGCTCGGATGGGGTGGGGTACACAGATACGCAGTATTTT. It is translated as CASSSDGVGYTDTQYF.

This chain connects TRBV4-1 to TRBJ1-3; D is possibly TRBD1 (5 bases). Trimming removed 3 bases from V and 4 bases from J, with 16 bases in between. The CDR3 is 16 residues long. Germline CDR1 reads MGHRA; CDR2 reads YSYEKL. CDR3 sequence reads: CASSQGTGGLGNTIYF. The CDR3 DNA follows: TGCGCCAGCAGCCAGGGGACCGGGGGGTTGGGAAACACCATATATTTT.

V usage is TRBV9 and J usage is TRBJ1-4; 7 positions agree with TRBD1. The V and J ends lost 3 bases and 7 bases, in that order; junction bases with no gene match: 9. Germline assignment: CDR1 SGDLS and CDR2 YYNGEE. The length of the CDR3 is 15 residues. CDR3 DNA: TGTGCCAGCAGCGACGACAGGGTGGTTGGTGAAAAACTGTTTTTT. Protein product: CASSDDRVVGEKLFF.

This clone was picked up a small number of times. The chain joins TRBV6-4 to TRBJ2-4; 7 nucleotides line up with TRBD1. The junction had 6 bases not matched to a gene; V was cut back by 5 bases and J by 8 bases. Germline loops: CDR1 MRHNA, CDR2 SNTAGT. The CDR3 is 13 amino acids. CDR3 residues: CASSTGVGDIQYF. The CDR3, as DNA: TGTGCCAGCAGTACAGGGGTGGGGGACATTCAGTACTTC.

For the CDR3, the DNA is TGTGCCAGCAGTTCTACGCCCGGCACAGGAGATGCCATATATTTT. Translation gives CASSSTPGTGDAIYF. This rearrangement joins TRBV28 to TRBJ1-3, with D possibly being TRBD1 (5 bases). The length of the CDR3 is 15 residues. In germline, CDR1 is MDHEN, CDR2 SYDVKM. Trimming removed 4 bases from V and 11 bases from J, with 21 bases in between.

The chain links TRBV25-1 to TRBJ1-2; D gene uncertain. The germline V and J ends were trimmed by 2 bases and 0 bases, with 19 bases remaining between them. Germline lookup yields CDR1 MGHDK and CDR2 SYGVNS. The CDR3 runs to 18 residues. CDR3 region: CASSEPRFSGPANYGYTF. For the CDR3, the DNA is TGTGCCAGCAGTGAACCGCGTTTCTCAGGACCCGCTAACTATGGCTACACCTTC.

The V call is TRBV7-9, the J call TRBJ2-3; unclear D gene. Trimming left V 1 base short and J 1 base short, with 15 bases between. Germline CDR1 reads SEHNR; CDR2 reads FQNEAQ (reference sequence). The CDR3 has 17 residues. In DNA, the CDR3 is TGTGCCAGCAGCTTAGAATCGGCCTTAGTGGGCACAGATACGCAGTATTTT. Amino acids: CASSLESALVGTDTQYF. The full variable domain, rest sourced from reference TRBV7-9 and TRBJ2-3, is DTGVSQNPRHKITKRGQNVTFRCDPISEHNRLYWYRQTLGQGPEFLTYFQNEAQLEKSRLLSDRFSAERPKGSFSTLEIQRTEQGDSAMYLCASSLESALVGTDTQYFGPGTRLTVL.